Each of the 15 T cell receptor beta chains below was sequenced from the same sample in a study of OX40 agonist ivuxolimab in advanced cancers. Assay used: immunoSEQ multiplex PCR; TCRdb lists only in-frame clones, some missing. Among 53,000 or so clones listed, about four fifths were seen once. Material: CD4+ or CD8+ T cells sorted from blood, obtained in a trial of the OX40 agonist ivuxolimab. All receptors come from an adult with an advanced solid tumor such as melanoma, head and neck, liver or kidney cancer.

V and J are TRBV4-1 and TRBJ2-3; no clear D gene. V lost 4 bases to trimming and J lost 6 bases, with 11 bases between them. The CDR3 is 13 residues long. The germline V gene has CDR1 MGHRA and CDR2 YSYEKL. The CDR3 loop is CASSRNYGDTQYF. CDR3 coding DNA: TGCGCCAGCAGCCGCAATTATGGGGATACGCAGTATTTT.

The rearrangement uses TRBV6-5 and TRBJ2-1; D is perhaps TRBD2 (5 bases). The CDR3 has 13 residues. The ends were cut back, 7 bases at V and 5 bases at J, with 12 bases in the middle. CDR1 and CDR2 (germline): MNHEY, SVGAGI. The CDR3 spells CASIKSGNNEQFF. Written as DNA, the CDR3 is TGTGCCAGCATAAAATCGGGAAACAATGAGCAGTTCTTC.

This rearrangement joins TRBV30 to TRBJ1-5; D is possibly TRBD1 (6 bases). Germline-derived CDR1 and CDR2 are GTSNPN and SVGIG (reference sequence). V was shortened by 1 base and J by 7 bases, with 11 bases between the two germline ends. The CDR3 sequence is 13 residues long. The CDR3 sequence is CAWSAGQMQPQHF. CDR3 in DNA: TGTGCCTGGAGTGCCGGACAGATGCAGCCCCAGCATTTT.

This rearrangement joins TRBV7-2 to TRBJ2-2; D unclear. The CDR3 extends over 14 amino acids. V was cut by 5 bases and J by 4 bases, with 11 bases left in between. The germline V gene has CDR1 SGHTA and CDR2 FQGNSA. The CDR3 region is CASSAPISTGELFF. CDR3 nucleotide sequence: TGTGCCAGCAGCGCCCCGATAAGCACCGGGGAGCTGTTTTTT.

The chain joins TRBV6-5 to TRBJ2-2; possibly TRBD1 for D (5 bases). The CDR3 consists of 14 residues. The V end lost 6 bases, the J end lost 1 base, and 9 bases lay between the germline ends. Germline V gene sequence: CDR1 MNHEY, CDR2 SVGAGI. In nucleotides, the CDR3 is TGTGCCAGCAGACCACAGGAGAACACCGGGGAGCTGTTTTTT. Amino acids: CASRPQENTGELFF.

This clone was counted between two and nine times. V is TRBV6-1 and J is TRBJ2-7; D call uncertain. The length of the CDR3 is 14 residues. Germline V gene lookup returns CDR1 MNHNS and CDR2 SASEGT. Trimming removed 7 bases from V and 2 bases from J, with 15 bases in between. CDR3 sequence: CASTQSTRAYEQYF. CDR3 DNA: TGTGCCAGCACCCAGAGCACAAGGGCCTACGAGCAGTACTTC.

The J gene is TRBJ2-3, the V gene TRBV7-2; 12 bases are a match to TRBD2. V was clipped by 2 bases and J by 4 bases; unmatched bases: 4. This CDR3 is built from 16 residues. CDR1 SGHTA and CDR2 FQGNSA come from the germline V gene. Written as DNA, the CDR3 is TGTGCCAGCAGCTTATCTAGCGGGGGGGTGCCAGATACGCAGTATTTT. Translating gives CASSLSSGGVPDTQYF.

This clone was picked up a small number of times. The CDR3 coding sequence is TGTGCCAGCAGTCCTGGGACAGGGGACACCGGGGAGCTGTTTTTT. Translation gives CASSPGTGDTGELFF. The V gene is TRBV6-1, the J gene TRBJ2-2; 10 bases map to TRBD1. The V segment lost 5 bases and the J segment 3 bases; nucleotides outside the gene matches: 3. CDR1 and CDR2 (germline): MNHNS, SASEGT. The CDR3 has 15 residues.

The chain uses TRBV2 and TRBJ2-1; 14 bases agree with TRBD2. The CDR3 totals 16 residues. After removal of 4 bases from V and 6 bases from J, the junction contained 5 bases not matched to a gene. Germline-derived CDR1 and CDR2 are SNHLY and FYNNEI. The CDR3 nucleotides are TGTGCCAGCAGTGCCCTGACTAGCGGGAGGGGCAATGAGCAGTTCTTC. Protein product: CASSALTSGRGNEQFF. The entire variable domain, with the rest obtained from reference TRBV2 and TRBJ2-1, is as follows: EPEVTQTPSHQVTQMGQEVILRCVPISNHLYFYWYRQILGQKVEFLVSFYNNEISEKSEIFDDQFSVERPDGSNFTLKIRSTKLEDSAMYFCASSALTSGRGNEQFFGPGTRLTVL.

The chain combines TRBV5-4 with TRBJ2-6, with 10 bases matching TRBD2. The ends lost 8 bases at V and 0 bases at J; junction bases unmatched: 5. The CDR3 runs to 16 residues. From germline, CDR1 is SGHNT and CDR2 YYREEE (reference sequence). The DNA of the CDR3 is TGTGCCAGTAGCGGGGGGACTTCCTCTGGGGCCAACGTCCTGACTTTC. Its translation: CASSGGTSSGANVLTF.

J is TRBJ2-3 and V is TRBV10-3; TRBD2 agrees at 12 bases. V shed 3 bases, J shed 4 bases, and the junction held 14 bases outside the gene matches. Germline CDR1 is ENHRY and CDR2 is SYGVKD. The CDR3 covers 19 residues. CDR3 in amino acids: CAISDSLAGGRLGSDTQYF. CDR3 sequence (DNA): TGTGCCATCAGTGATTCGCTAGCGGGGGGGCGACTGGGGTCAGATACGCAGTATTTT.

V usage is TRBV7-3 and J usage is TRBJ2-2; 11 nucleotides align to TRBD2. Germline V gives CDR1 SGHTA, CDR2 FQGTGA. J was trimmed by 2 bases and V by 1 base; bases with no gene match: 6. The CDR3 sequence is 18 residues long. The CDR3 loop is CASSLIGLAGGNTGELFF. The CDR3 coding sequence is TGTGCCAGCAGCTTAATAGGGCTAGCGGGAGGAAACACCGGGGAGCTGTTTTTT.

V gene TRBV5-4 combines with J gene TRBJ1-1; a possible D gene is TRBD1 (6 bases). Looked up from germline, CDR1 is SGHNT and CDR2 is YYREEE (reference sequence). This CDR3 is 14 amino acids long. The ends were cut back, 4 bases at V and 0 bases at J, with 10 bases in the middle. This CDR3 is CASSPGAMNTEAFF. In DNA, the CDR3 is TGTGCCAGCAGCCCAGGGGCCATGAACACTGAAGCTTTCTTT.

The chain joins TRBV6-5 to TRBJ1-1; no clear D gene. The CDR3 loop spans 14 amino acids. Trimming shortened V by 0 bases and J by 1 base, and 6 bases separated the two germline ends. Looked up from germline, CDR1 is MNHEY and CDR2 is SVGAGI. The chain's CDR3 is CASSYSAGNTEAFF. The DNA for the CDR3 is TGTGCCAGCAGTTACTCAGCGGGGAACACTGAAGCTTTCTTT.

The chain has TRBV6-1 and TRBJ1-2; D not resolved. The CDR3 spans 12 residues. Germline V gene data show CDR1 as MNHNS and CDR2 as SASEGT. Trimming removed 7 bases from V and 0 bases from J, with 6 bases in between. The CDR3 DNA reads as TGTGCCAGCACCGGTTCTAACTATGGCTACACCTTC. Protein: CASTGSNYGYTF.